This is a list of T cell receptor beta chains from one sample in a study of shared clonotypes between healthy human individuals. Assay used: immunoSEQ multiplex PCR; TCRdb lists only in-frame clones, some missing. Seen here are some 630,000 clones, 95% to 96% observed once, and the top ten hold 0.11%. The sample comprised naive CD8+ T cells sorted from blood. Receptors were obtained from a woman in her twenties or thirties in good health. CDR3s include the opening cysteine and the closing phenylalanine or tryptophan. Each record gives: V gene, D gene, CDR3 length, clone size, J gene, CDR3 DNA, CDR3 protein. D genes are given only for firm matches. A row's size may be missing; if present it is once, few, many or a size class.

TRBV19	TRBD2	15	.	TRBJ2-5	TGTGCCAGTAGAGGGATAGCGGGAGGAAAAGAGACCCAGTACTTC	CASRGIAGGKETQYF
TRBV7-9	TRBD2	15	once	TRBJ2-7	TGTGCCAGCAGCTTAGGTACTAGCGCCTTAGGGGAGCAGTACTTC	CASSLGTSALGEQYF
TRBV5-4	TRBD1	15	.	TRBJ1-2	TGTGCCAGCAGCTCGCCGGGACAGAATGTATATGGCTACACCTTC	CASSSPGQNVYGYTF
TRBV19	.	13	.	TRBJ1-2	TGTGCCAGTAGCTTCGGGACGGTCTATGGCTACACCTTC	CASSFGTVYGYTF
TRBV29-1	.	13	.	TRBJ2-5	TGCAGCGTTGTATGGGACGGCCAAGAGACCCAGTACTTC	CSVVWDGQETQYF
TRBV7-9	TRBD1	17	.	TRBJ1-1	TGTGCCAGCAGCGCACCATATTCAGGGGGATTAAACACTGAAGCTTTCTTT	CASSAPYSGGLNTEAFF
TRBV5-6	TRBD2	15	.	TRBJ2-7	TGTGCCAGCAGCTTTGCGGGAGCCACCAGCTACGAGCAGTACTTC	CASSFAGATSYEQYF
TRBV13	.	11	few	TRBJ1-1	TGTGCCAGCAGCTCTAACACTGAAGCTTTCTTT	CASSSNTEAFF
TRBV30	.	13	few	TRBJ2-2	TGTGCCGTAGACCTCGGGGGAACGGGGGAGCTGTTTTTT	CAVDLGGTGELFF
TRBV5-4	.	13	.	TRBJ2-7	TGTGCCAGCAGCTTAGCTCCTCCCTCCGAGCAGTACTTC	CASSLAPPSEQYF
TRBV28	.	14	.	TRBJ1-3	TGTGCCAGCAGTCCCCCGGACTCTGGAAACACCATATATTTT	CASSPPDSGNTIYF
TRBV30	.	15	.	TRBJ1-6	TGTGCCTGGAGTATGGGGGTCGCCTATAATTCACCCCTCCACTTT	CAWSMGVAYNSPLHF
TRBV30	TRBD2	16	.	TRBJ2-3	TGTGCCTGGAGTACCGGACTAGCGGGAGAAAAGGATACGCAGTATTTT	CAWSTGLAGEKDTQYF
TRBV28	.	14	few	TRBJ2-7	TGTGCCAGCAGTGTCCCGGGAGCCAGCCACGAGCAGTACTTC	CASSVPGASHEQYF
TRBV19	TRBD2	15	.	TRBJ2-7	TGTGCCAGTAGCCAACTAGCGGGAGCTACCAACGAGCAGTACTTC	CASSQLAGATNEQYF
TRBV5-6	.	14	.	TRBJ2-7	TGTGCCAGCAGCTTGTGGGAGCGCTCGGGCGAGCAGTACTTC	CASSLWERSGEQYF
TRBV2	.	15	.	TRBJ2-1	TGTGCCAGCAGGGAGGACCCATCGCCATACAATGAGCAGTTCTTC	CASREDPSPYNEQFF
TRBV27	TRBD2	14	.	TRBJ2-1	TGTGCCAGCAGTTTAGGGCTAGCGGGGAATGAGCAGTTCTTC	CASSLGLAGNEQFF
TRBV27	.	12	.	TRBJ2-7	TGTGCCAGCAGTTTAAAGGGAGGCGAGCAGTACTTC	CASSLKGGEQYF
TRBV9	.	14	few	TRBJ1-1	TGTGCCAGCAGCACCTCAGGAATGAACACTGAAGCTTTCTTT	CASSTSGMNTEAFF
TRBV27	TRBD2	14	.	TRBJ2-1	TGTGCCAGCGCCGGGGGGGGATTCAGAAATGAGCAGTTCTTC	CASAGGGFRNEQFF
TRBV29-1	TRBD1	15	.	TRBJ2-3	TGCAGCGTGAAAACGGACAGGATGCTCACAGATACGCAGTATTTT	CSVKTDRMLTDTQYF
TRBV27	.	15	once	TRBJ2-2	TGTGCCAGCAGGGGAAATCTTTGGAACACCGGGGAGCTGTTTTTT	CASRGNLWNTGELFF
TRBV19	TRBD2	14	once	TRBJ2-7	TGTGCCAGTAGTATATTAGCGGGAGACTACGAGCAGTACTTC	CASSILAGDYEQYF
TRBV7-9	.	16	.	TRBJ2-6	TGTGCCAGCAGCTCTACTTCGTACTCTGGGGCCAACGTCCTGACTTTC	CASSSTSYSGANVLTF
TRBV2	.	15	.	TRBJ1-5	TGTGCCAGCAGTGAAGGTGACGTGGTGGGGCAGCCCCAGCATTTT	CASSEGDVVGQPQHF
TRBV5-5	TRBD1	15	.	TRBJ1-1	TGTGCCAGCAGCCAGGACAGGGGATGGAACACTGAAGCTTTCTTT	CASSQDRGWNTEAFF
TRBV7-9	.	14	few	TRBJ2-7	TGTGCCAGCAGCGAAACAGGGAGCTCCTACGAGCAGTACTTC	CASSETGSSYEQYF
TRBV27	TRBD2	14	.	TRBJ2-3	TGTGCCAGCAGTAACGGACTAGCGGCAGATACGCAGTATTTT	CASSNGLAADTQYF
TRBV28	.	13	.	TRBJ1-3	TGTGCCAGCAGGGGGTGGGACGGAAACACCATATATTTT	CASRGWDGNTIYF
TRBV10-1	TRBD2	18	.	TRBJ2-1	TGCGCCAGCAGTGAGCGTCCCGAGGCGGGAGTTAATCCCCATGAGCAGTTCTTC	CASSERPEAGVNPHEQFF
TRBV5-5	TRBD1	17	.	TRBJ2-7	TGTGCCAGCAGCTTGTTCCAGGGGGCAACCCGGGGAGACGAGCAGTACTTC	CASSLFQGATRGDEQYF
TRBV6-5	.	15	.	TRBJ2-5	TGTGCCAGCAGTTACCAGGGGACTATCGGAGAGACCCAGTACTTC	CASSYQGTIGETQYF
TRBV2	TRBD2	15	.	TRBJ2-5	TGTGCCAGCAGTGACGTCACTAGCGCCCAAGAGACCCAGTACTTC	CASSDVTSAQETQYF
TRBV7-6	.	13	.	TRBJ1-1	TGTGCCAGCAGCGGCGGGGATAGTGGTGAAGCTTTCTTT	CASSGGDSGEAFF
TRBV20-1	.	10	.	TRBJ1-1	TGCAGTGCTTCCCGGGCCGAAGCTTTCTTT	CSASRAEAFF
TRBV10-2	.	12	.	TRBJ1-1	TGCGCCAGCAGTGCTCCGAACACTGAAGCTTTCTTT	CASSAPNTEAFF
TRBV7-8	TRBD2	21	.	TRBJ2-1	TGTGCCAGCAGCTTAGGGTCTCTAGCGGAGGATTTAGTAGGATCCTACAATGAGCAGTTCTTC	CASSLGSLAEDLVGSYNEQFF
TRBV4-1	.	14	.	TRBJ1-1	TGCGCCAGCAGCCTTTCAGTTGCCGACACTGAAGCTTTCTTT	CASSLSVADTEAFF
TRBV4-1	TRBD1	16	.	TRBJ2-2	TGCGCCAGCAGACCTTACAGGGGGCGCGGGACCGGGGAGCTGTTTTTT	CASRPYRGRGTGELFF
TRBV28	.	14	.	TRBJ1-3	TGTGCCAGCAGTTTATTAAGCTCTGGAAACACCATATATTTT	CASSLLSSGNTIYF
TRBV7-9	.	14	.	TRBJ2-7	TGTGCCAGCAGCTTAGTTTTCTCGGGATCCGAGCAGTACTTC	CASSLVFSGSEQYF
TRBV6-4	.	15	.	TRBJ1-2	TGTGCCAGCAGTGCGTCCCCCCGGCAGGGAAATGGCTACACCTTC	CASSASPRQGNGYTF
TRBV30	.	15	.	TRBJ1-5	TGTGCCTGGAGCCATTATGGACAGTTCAATCAGCCCCAGCATTTT	CAWSHYGQFNQPQHF
TRBV2	.	16	.	TRBJ2-3	TGTGCCAGACGGCCGGAGGCCCGCGCCCCCCCAGATACGCAGTATTTT	CARRPEARAPPDTQYF
TRBV28	.	12	.	TRBJ1-1	TGTGCCAGCAGTTTAGTTCCACCTGAAGCTTTCTTT	CASSLVPPEAFF
TRBV5-4	.	15	.	TRBJ2-1	TGTGCCAGCAGCTGGCATACTATGGGACACAATGAGCAGTTCTTC	CASSWHTMGHNEQFF
TRBV7-9	TRBD2	16	once	TRBJ2-1	TGTGCCAGCAGCCCGACTAGCGGAGTCTACTACAATGAGCAGTTCTTC	CASSPTSGVYYNEQFF
TRBV11-2	.	14	.	TRBJ1-4	TGTGCCAGCAGCCCAATTTTGGGGGATGAAAAACTGTTTTTT	CASSPILGDEKLFF
TRBV30	TRBD1	14	once	TRBJ1-6	TGTGCCTCGTCGACCGGACAGGGGGTTTCACCCCTCCACTTT	CASSTGQGVSPLHF
TRBV7-7	.	16	.	TRBJ2-1	TGTGCCAGCAGCTTGGGGGACGGTGGGGCCTACAATGAGCAGTTCTTC	CASSLGDGGAYNEQFF
TRBV6-1	.	13	.	TRBJ2-7	TGTGCCAGCAGTGAGGGACAAACCTACGAGCAGTACTTC	CASSEGQTYEQYF
TRBV2	TRBD2	17	.	TRBJ2-7	TGTGCCAGCAGCACGAGGGTTAGCGGGAGTGCGGGCTACGAGCAGTACTTC	CASSTRVSGSAGYEQYF